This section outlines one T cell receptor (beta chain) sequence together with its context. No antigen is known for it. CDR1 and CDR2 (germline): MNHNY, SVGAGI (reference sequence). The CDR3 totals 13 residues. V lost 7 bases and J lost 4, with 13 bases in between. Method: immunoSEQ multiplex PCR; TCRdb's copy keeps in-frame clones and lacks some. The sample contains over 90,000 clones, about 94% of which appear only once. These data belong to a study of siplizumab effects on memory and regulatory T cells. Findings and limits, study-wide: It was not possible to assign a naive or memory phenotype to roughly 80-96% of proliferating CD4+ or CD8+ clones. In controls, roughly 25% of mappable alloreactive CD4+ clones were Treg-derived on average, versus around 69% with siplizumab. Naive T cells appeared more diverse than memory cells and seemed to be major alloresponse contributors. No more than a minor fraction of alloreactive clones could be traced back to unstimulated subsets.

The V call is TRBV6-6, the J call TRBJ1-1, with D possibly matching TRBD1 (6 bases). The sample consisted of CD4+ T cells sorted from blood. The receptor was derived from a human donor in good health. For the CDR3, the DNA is TGTGCCAGCACCCAGGGGATAAGCACTGAAGCTTTCTTT. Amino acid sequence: CASTQGISTEAFF.